This passage covers 30 T cell receptor beta chains from one sample sequenced in a study of OX40 agonist ivuxolimab in advanced cancers. Using immunoSEQ multiplex PCR, the repertoire was profiled, and TCRdb retains in-frame clones only, with some absent. This table has more than 9,000 clones, around 80% appearing once. The sample in question was CD4+ or CD8+ T cells sorted from blood, obtained in a trial of the OX40 agonist ivuxolimab. These receptors were taken from an adult with an advanced solid tumor such as melanoma, head and neck, liver or kidney cancer.

The V and J genes are TRBV2 and TRBJ1-1; maybe TRBD1 (5 bases). Germline CDR1 is SNHLY and CDR2 is FYNNEI. The V end was cut by 8 bases, the J end by 0 bases, with 16 bases between. The CDR3 consists of 15 residues. Here the CDR3 DNA reads TGTGCCAGCGGGGGATTTGACAACTTGAACACTGAAGCTTTCTTT. Its protein product is CASGGFDNLNTEAFF. The complete variable domain, with remaining parts taken from reference TRBV2 and TRBJ1-1, reads EPEVTQTPSHQVTQMGQEVILRCVPISNHLYFYWYRQILGQKVEFLVSFYNNEISEKSEIFDDQFSVERPDGSNFTLKIRSTKLEDSAMYFCASGGFDNLNTEAFFGQGTRLTVV.

CDR3 in amino acids: CASSPDNPYEQYF. The CDR3 region has the DNA TGTGCCAGCAGTCCAGATAACCCCTACGAGCAGTACTTC. The chain carries TRBV6-5 and TRBJ2-7; no firm D call. The CDR3 spans 13 residues. Between the trimmed V and J ends, which lost 5 bases and 2 bases, there was a span of 10 bases. Germline assignment: CDR1 MNHEY and CDR2 SVGAGI.

The chain couples TRBV4-3 to TRBJ2-6; D gene unclear. CDR1 is LGHNA and CDR2 is YSLEER in the germline V gene. CDR3 length: 15 residues. Trimming shortened V by 1 base and J by 2 bases, and 6 bases separated the two germline ends. CDR3 DNA: TGCGCCAGCAGCCAAGCCAACCCTGGGGCCAACGTCCTGACTTTC. Its translation is CASSQANPGANVLTF.

The chain recombines TRBV10-1 with TRBJ2-7, with 13 positions matching TRBD2. Trimming removed 4 bases from V and 0 bases from J; junction bases left unmatched: 3. The CDR3 has 16 amino acids. Germline CDR1 and CDR2: WNHNN and SYGVQD (reference sequence). As DNA, the CDR3 is TGCGCCAGCAGTGCCGGGACTAGCGGGGACTCCTACGAGCAGTACTTC. Residues: CASSAGTSGDSYEQYF.

The CDR3 DNA sequence: TGTGCCAGCAGCTTAGAGTCCGGGACAGGCCCGACAGATACGCAGTATTTT. Translating gives CASSLESGTGPTDTQYF. The chain uses TRBV7-6 and TRBJ2-3; 8 positions agree with TRBD1. Trimming at V came to 1 base and at J to 3 bases, leaving 9 bases not matched to a gene. CDR1 is SGHVS, CDR2 FNYEAQ, per germline. The CDR3 runs 17 residues.

This clone was observed a few times. The chain employs TRBV27 and TRBJ1-2; maybe TRBD1 (6 bases). Germline assignment: CDR1 MNHEY and CDR2 SMNVEV (reference sequence). The CDR3 totals 14 residues. V dropped 5 bases and J dropped 7 bases, with 17 bases sitting between them. The CDR3, as DNA: TGTGCCAGCAGTCCCGAGGGGGGGCAGGCTGGCTACACCTTC. Its protein is CASSPEGGQAGYTF.

This chain uses TRBV27 with TRBJ2-5, with 11 bases fitting TRBD2. This CDR3 spans 15 amino acids. V lost 3 bases to trimming and J lost 6 bases; unmatched junction nucleotides: 6. Germline V gives CDR1 MNHEY, CDR2 SMNVEV (reference sequence). The CDR3 loop reads CASSLTSGDMKTQYF. CDR3 sequence (DNA): TGTGCCAGCAGTTTGACTAGCGGGGATATGAAGACCCAGTACTTC.

CDR3 DNA sequence: TGTGCCAGCAGCTCTTCTAACCACCGTAACTACGAGCAGTACTTC. Amino acids: CASSSSNHRNYEQYF. V gene TRBV11-3 combines with J gene TRBJ2-7, with D hard to call. This CDR3 contains 15 residues. Germline loops: CDR1 SGHNT, CDR2 YENEEA. The V gene lost 4 bases and the J gene lost 3 bases, with 16 bases spanning the gap.

The chain links TRBV7-6 to TRBJ2-5; D is perhaps TRBD1 or TRBD2 (6 bases each). V lost 2 bases to trimming and J lost 1 base, with 11 bases between them. The CDR3 consists of 15 residues. Looked up from germline, CDR1 is SGHVS and CDR2 is FNYEAQ. DNA of the CDR3: TGTGCCAGCAGCTTATTGGGGGGCCCCCAAGAGACCCAGTACTTC. As protein: CASSLLGGPQETQYF.

J is TRBJ1-1 and V is TRBV29-1; D is unresolved. This CDR3 comprises 11 residues. V was pared by 4 bases and J by 0 bases, with 3 bases between. Germline CDR1 and CDR2: SQVTM and ANQGSEA. CDR3 sequence reads: CSVGLNTEAFF. CDR3 bases: TGCAGCGTTGGGCTGAACACTGAAGCTTTCTTT. The whole variable domain, filled in from reference TRBV29-1 and TRBJ1-1, reads SAVISQKPSRDICQRGTSLTIQCQVDSQVTMMFWYRQQPGQSLTLIATANQGSEATYESGFVIDKFPISRPNLTFSTLTVSNMSPEDSSIYLCSVGLNTEAFFGQGTRLTVV.

The V call is TRBV4-1, the J call TRBJ2-1, with 7 bases fitting TRBD2. Germline values: CDR1 MGHRA, CDR2 YSYEKL. The length of the CDR3 is 15 residues. With 1 base clipped from V and 3 bases from J, the junction kept 3 bases outside the gene matches. The CDR3 reads CASSQGIAGYNEQFF. The DNA of the CDR3 is TGCGCCAGCAGCCAAGGAATAGCGGGCTACAATGAGCAGTTCTTC.

Here the CDR3 reads CASSPTMTSDAHEQYF. CDR3 DNA: TGCGCCAGCAGCCCTACAATGACAAGCGACGCCCACGAGCAGTACTTC. The chain links TRBV5-1 to TRBJ2-7; D call uncertain. The CDR3 contains 16 residues. Germline values: CDR1 SGHRS, CDR2 YFSETQ. V was trimmed by 4 bases and J by 5 bases, leaving 22 bases between them.

This clone was counted once. The chain couples TRBV5-6 to TRBJ2-5; TRBD1 aligns across 9 bases. The germline V gene encodes CDR1 SGHDT and CDR2 YYEEEE. The CDR3 extends over 17 amino acids. V lost 3 bases and J lost 1; bases outside the gene matches: 10. CDR3 nucleotide sequence: TGTGCCAGCAGCTCCAATCAGGGACAGGGTGTCCAAGAGACCCAGTACTTC. As protein: CASSSNQGQGVQETQYF.

The chain recombines TRBV19 with TRBJ1-5; no reliable D call. The length of the CDR3 is 15 residues. Per the germline V gene, CDR1 is LNHDA and CDR2 is SQIVND (reference sequence). Trimming took 4 bases from V and 0 from J, leaving 10 bases between them. Here the CDR3 DNA reads TGTGCCAGTAGTACCCATCTATATAGCAATCAGCCCCAGCATTTT. Amino acids: CASSTHLYSNQPQHF.

The chain joins TRBV4-2 to TRBJ1-6; TRBD1 agrees at 7 bases. Trimming took 5 bases from V and 7 from J; bases not matched to a gene: 8. This CDR3 has 15 amino acids. The V gene's germline CDR1 is LGHNA and CDR2 YNFKEQ. CDR3 region: CASSLEGAQNSPLHF. The CDR3 DNA reads as TGTGCCAGCAGCTTGGAGGGGGCGCAGAATTCACCCCTCCACTTT.

This rearrangement joins TRBV6-4 to TRBJ1-5; 8 bases match TRBD1. The CDR3 is 17 amino acids. The J segment lost 1 base and the V segment lost 2 bases, leaving 7 bases of the junction unmatched. Germline values: CDR1 MRHNA, CDR2 SNTAGT. Here the CDR3 DNA reads TGTGCCAGCAGTGACCAAGGGACAGGCCGAAGCAATCAGCCCCAGCATTTT. Translated: CASSDQGTGRSNQPQHF.

This clone was observed a handful of times. V is TRBV4-2 and J is TRBJ2-4; D not resolved. V was shortened by 0 bases and J by 8 bases, with 5 bases between the two germline ends. This CDR3 comprises 12 residues. Germline V gene lookup returns CDR1 LGHNA and CDR2 YNFKEQ. CDR3 in amino acids: CASSQDGDIQYF. The CDR3 nucleotides are TGTGCCAGCAGCCAAGATGGGGACATTCAGTACTTC.

This CDR3 reads CASSERGVFTDTQYF. CDR3 sequence (DNA): TGCGCCAGCAGCGAGCGGGGGGTATTCACAGATACGCAGTATTTT. The chain employs TRBV5-1 and TRBJ2-3, with 9 nucleotides matching TRBD2. Germline V gene data show CDR1 as SGHRS and CDR2 as YFSETQ. The J segment lost 2 bases and the V segment lost 4 bases, leaving 5 bases of the junction unmatched. This CDR3 spans 15 amino acids.

The rearrangement joins TRBV9 to TRBJ1-2, with TRBD1 as a possible D gene (6 bases). Trimming took 0 bases from V and 2 from J, leaving 8 bases between them. Germline assignment: CDR1 SGDLS and CDR2 YYNGEE. The CDR3 extends over 14 amino acids. The CDR3 sequence: CASSVGGGNYGYTF. The CDR3 DNA reads as TGTGCCAGCAGCGTAGGTGGGGGCAACTATGGCTACACCTTC.

CDR3 region: CASSRGGGESGNTIYF. CDR3 bases: TGTGCCAGCAGCAGGGGGGGAGGTGAATCTGGAAACACCATATATTTT. V gene TRBV7-6 combines with J gene TRBJ1-3; TRBD1 might be the D (6 bases). The CDR3 runs 16 residues. From germline, CDR1 is SGHVS and CDR2 FNYEAQ. Trimming took off 5 bases at V and 1 base at J, with 15 bases between the two ends. Variable domain in full (rest from reference TRBV7-6 and TRBJ1-3): GAGVSQSPRYKVTKRGQDVALRCDPISGHVSLYWYRQALGQGPEFLTYFNYEAQQDKSGLPNDRFSAERPEGSISTLTIQRTEQRDSAMYRCASSRGGGESGNTIYFGEGSWLTVV.

This chain links TRBV27 with TRBJ1-1; no clear D gene. This CDR3 spans 12 amino acids. Germline loops: CDR1 MNHEY, CDR2 SMNVEV (reference sequence). Trimming cost V 6 bases and J 5 bases, with 10 bases left between them. In DNA, the CDR3 is TGTGCCAGCAGCCCCGGAAGGACTGAAGCTTTCTTT. Its translation is CASSPGRTEAFF.

This chain connects TRBV19 to TRBJ2-1; D may correspond to TRBD1 or TRBD2 (5 bases each). The CDR3 has 13 residues. Trimming took off 5 bases at V and 4 bases at J, with 9 bases between the two ends. The germline gives CDR1 LNHDA, CDR2 SQIVND (reference sequence). CDR3 amino acids: CASSGTWYNEQFF. CDR3 bases: TGTGCCAGTAGTGGGACCTGGTACAATGAGCAGTTCTTC.

This chain connects TRBV7-2 to TRBJ2-1; 14 bases agree with TRBD2. CDR3 length: 18 residues. Per germline, CDR1 SGHTA and CDR2 FQGNSA. V shed 1 base, J shed 2 bases, and the junction held 4 bases outside the gene matches. The CDR3 nucleotides read TGTGCCAGCAGCTTAGGACTAGCGGGGGGGTCAACCTACAATGAGCAGTTCTTC. Translated, it gives CASSLGLAGGSTYNEQFF. The whole variable domain, filled in from reference TRBV7-2 and TRBJ2-1, reads GAGVSQSPSNKVTEKGKDVELRCDPISGHTALYWYRQSLGQGLEFLIYFQGNSAPDKSGLPSDRFSAERTGGSVSTLTIQRTQQEDSAVYLCASSLGLAGGSTYNEQFFGPGTRLTVL.

This clone has a single count. This chain joins TRBV7-9 and TRBJ2-1; D tentatively fits TRBD1 or TRBD2 (5 bases each). Germline CDR1 reads SEHNR; CDR2 reads FQNEAQ (reference sequence). The CDR3 length is 12 residues. Trimming took 8 bases from V and 7 from J, leaving 12 bases between them. The CDR3, as DNA: TGTGCCAGCGGCTGGGGGTGGAATGAGCAGTTCTTC. It yields the protein CASGWGWNEQFF. The full variable domain, rest sourced from reference TRBV7-9 and TRBJ2-1, is DTGVSQNPRHKITKRGQNVTFRCDPISEHNRLYWYRQTLGQGPEFLTYFQNEAQLEKSRLLSDRFSAERPKGSFSTLEIQRTEQGDSAMYLCASGWGWNEQFFGPGTRLTVL.

This chain links TRBV29-1 with TRBJ1-2; D is possibly TRBD1 (5 bases). This CDR3 spans 18 amino acids. Germline values: CDR1 SQVTM, CDR2 ANQGSEA. This CDR3 is CTIWGERGGGLPIYGYTF. DNA for the CDR3: TGCACTATCTGGGGGGAGCGCGGCGGAGGCCTTCCGATCTATGGCTACACCTTC.

The chain recombines TRBV4-2 with TRBJ1-2; TRBD1 matches 9 bases. CDR1 and CDR2 (germline): LGHNA, YNFKEQ. The CDR3 runs 18 residues. V gave up 5 bases and J gave up 6 bases; unmatched junction bases: 19. CDR3 coding DNA: TGTGCCAGCAGCTTGTGGGGGGGGACAGGGAAGATTGATCATGGCTACACCTTC. Translating gives CASSLWGGTGKIDHGYTF.

This clone ranks as hyperexpanded. The chain is built from TRBV5-1 and TRBJ2-6; D remains unclear. V was cut by 4 bases and J by 4 bases, with 12 bases left in between. In germline, CDR1 is SGHRS, CDR2 YFSETQ. The CDR3 is 15 amino acids. The CDR3 is CASSPLYPGANVLTF. The CDR3 nucleotides read TGCGCCAGCAGCCCTTTATATCCAGGGGCCAACGTCCTGACTTTC.

V usage is TRBV4-1 and J usage is TRBJ2-5; no clear D gene. V gave up 1 base and J gave up 1 base, with 10 bases separating them. The CDR3 length is 15 residues. Germline V gives CDR1 MGHRA, CDR2 YSYEKL. In nucleotides, the CDR3 is TGCGCCAGCAGCCAAGCCCCAGCCTTCCAAGAGACCCAGTACTTC. It translates to CASSQAPAFQETQYF.

V usage is TRBV2 and J usage is TRBJ1-6, with 10 nucleotides matching TRBD1. Germline CDR1 is SNHLY and CDR2 is FYNNEI. V gave up 8 bases and J gave up 7 bases; unmatched junction bases: 11. This CDR3 is built from 16 residues. CDR3 nucleotides: TGTGCCAGCCAAGATGGGGACAGGGGACTAAATTCACCCCTCCACTTT. Translating it yields CASQDGDRGLNSPLHF. Supplemented by reference TRBV2 and TRBJ1-6, the full variable domain reads EPEVTQTPSHQVTQMGQEVILRCVPISNHLYFYWYRQILGQKVEFLVSFYNNEISEKSEIFDDQFSVERPDGSNFTLKIRSTKLEDSAMYFCASQDGDRGLNSPLHFGNGTRLTVT.

In this sample, this clone turned up once. The chain recombines TRBV5-5 with TRBJ2-7; D uncertain. Germline CDR1 is SGHKS and CDR2 is YYEKEE (reference sequence). Between the trimmed V and J ends, which lost 4 bases and 4 bases, there was a span of 9 bases. This CDR3 contains 12 residues. The CDR3 DNA reads TGTGCCAGCAGCCCAGACATGTACGAGCAGTACTTC. This encodes CASSPDMYEQYF.